Sequencing of this T cell receptor (beta chain) was carried out in a study of shared clonotypes between healthy human individuals. The V gene lost 4 bases and the J gene lost 9 bases, with 19 bases spanning the gap. The length of the CDR3 is 14 residues. From germline, CDR1 is MNHEY and CDR2 SVGAGI. Data came from immunoSEQ multiplex PCR; TCRdb stores just in-frame clones and leaves some out. The sample records 2 million to 2.5 million clones, 85% to 95% being singletons. The sample taken for sequencing was naive CD4+ T cells from PBMCs. Subset here: CD45RA+ positively selected. This chain connects TRBV6-5 to TRBJ2-7, with D perhaps TRBD2 (6 bases). The TCR comes from a man aged 18 to 30 in good health. Some clones in this sample may be carry-over from other donors' samples. CDR3 loop: CASSSGGSTRRQYF. The CDR3 nucleotides read TGTGCCAGCAGTTCCGGGGGATCTACCCGGCGGCAGTACTTC.